The rows below give T cell receptor beta chains drawn from one sample of a study of blood T cell repertoires in COVID-19. The table came from immunoSEQ multiplex PCR; TCRdb's copy has only in-frame clones and leaves some out. Altogether some 99,000 clones are present, around 90% being singletons, with the ten largest covering around 1.1%. The material sequenced was peripheral blood. The source of these receptors is a human donor in a cohort sampled during active COVID-19. Both conserved end residues are part of each CDR3. D genes are given only for firm matches. The size entry is marked missing in some rows and otherwise reads once, few, many or a size class.

NA	TRBV15	NA	TRBJ2-4	CATSRAGAKNIQYF
TRBD1	TRBV7-6	NA	TRBJ1-5	CASSPGQGAIQPQHF
TRBD1	TRBV19	NA	TRBJ1-1	CASRDRPNTEAFF
TRBD2	TRBV14	NA	TRBJ2-1	CASSQELGGSSYNEQFF
NA	TRBV19	NA	TRBJ1-1	CASQPSHRATEAFF
NA	TRBV6-1	NA	TRBJ2-6	CASSEYYLRGSGANVLTF
TRBD1	TRBV2	NA	TRBJ1-4	CASSVQGADEKLFF
TRBD2	TRBV28	NA	TRBJ2-1	CASSLYRTGLTNNEQFF
NA	TRBV7-2	once	TRBJ1-5	CASSFQSGQPQHF
TRBD1	TRBV5-6	NA	TRBJ2-1	CASSPGQGAVHEQFF
TRBD1	TRBV28	NA	TRBJ1-1	CASSQTYRGTEAFF
TRBD1	TRBV5-1	once	TRBJ1-3	CASSLGQGGNTIYF
TRBD2	TRBV4-2	NA	TRBJ2-4	CASSQDLPGGGIQYF
TRBD2	TRBV11-2	NA	TRBJ2-5	CARASGAGGTQYF
NA	TRBV5-8	NA	TRBJ1-2	CASSSGEFNYGYTF
NA	TRBV7-9	NA	TRBJ1-1	CASSSGQNTEAFF
TRBD1	TRBV13	few	TRBJ2-7	CASSHQGQTYEQYF
NA	TRBV18	once	TRBJ2-1	CASSPSLSEQFF
NA	TRBV18	NA	TRBJ1-2	CASSRAGNYGYTF
TRBD2	TRBV7-8	once	TRBJ2-1	CASSLGTSQRVDEQFF
NA	TRBV6-6	NA	TRBJ1-4	CASSYSRNEKLFF
NA	TRBV19	few	TRBJ2-5	CASNTRGRMETQYF
NA	TRBV10-3	NA	TRBJ1-2	CAISGQDGYTF